This TCR beta chain appears in the sequencing data of a study of control samples from healthy donors and cancer patients. TCRdb's copy holds only in-frame clones and misses some; the assay was immunoSEQ multiplex PCR. The data contain some 130,000 clones, approximately 90% of them singletons. The CDR3 runs to 15 residues. Germline V CDR1 and CDR2: LNHNV, YYDKDF (reference sequence). The ends were cut back, 0 bases at V and 6 bases at J, with 9 bases in the middle. The origin of this receptor is a woman between 50 and 59 years old in good health. Sequencing was performed on blood. This chain connects TRBV15 to TRBJ1-6; D is unresolved. CDR3 DNA: TGTGCCACCAGCAGAGACGGATCGGTTAATTCACCCCTCCACTTT. Residues: CATSRDGSVNSPLHF.